A selection of T cell receptor beta chains follows, all from one sample in a study of T cells in Graves' hyperthyroidism and ophthalmopathy. TCRdb called the multiplex PCR reads again in MiXCR, with one record for every CDR3 protein. The sample yields about 400,000 distinct CDR3 sequences, about 15% seen once. The specimen sequenced was blood. These receptors originate from a woman between 25 and 40 years old with Graves' hyperthyroidism. Both conserved end residues are part of each CDR3. Each record gives: J gene, V gene, D gene, clone size, CDR3 DNA, CDR3 protein. The D gene is left open where the match is weak. Clone sizes are given selectively: once, few, many, or a class where the clone is expanded.

TRBJ1-5 | TRBV6-2/TRBV6-3 | - | many | TGTGCCAGCAGCACAGGTTCCGGGCGAAATCAGCCCCAGCATTTT | CASSTGSGRNQPQHF
TRBJ2-2 | TRBV20-1 | - | few | TGCAGTGCGCCCCGGGACTCTGGCACCGGGGAGCTGTTTTTT | CSAPRDSGTGELFF
TRBJ2-7 | TRBV3-1 | TRBD1 | few | TGTGCCAGCAGCCACTACATCTCCGGGACAGGGCGGGACGAGCAGTACTTC | CASSHYISGTGRDEQYF
TRBJ2-5 | TRBV13 | TRBD2 | few | TGTGCCAGCAGCTCGGCCTCACTAGCGGGAATCGAGACCCAGTACTTC | CASSSASLAGIETQYF
TRBJ2-5 | TRBV11-1 | - | many | TGTGCCAGCTCCCAGGGCCGGGAGACCCAGTACTTC | CASSQGRETQYF
TRBJ2-1 | TRBV5-1 | TRBD1 | few | TGCGCCAGCAGCCGGACAGGGGAATCCTACAATGAGCAGTTCTTC | CASSRTGESYNEQFF
TRBJ2-3 | TRBV20-1 | - | many | TGCAGTGCTGCGACAGATACGCAGTATTTT | CSAATDTQYF
TRBJ2-1 | TRBV20-1 | TRBD2 | - | TGCAGTGCTAAGGAGCGGGAGATGCTCAATGAGCAGTTCTTC | CSAKEREMLNEQFF
TRBJ2-3 | TRBV20-1 | - | many | TGCAGTGCTAGAGATTATCGCGGGAGCACAGATACGCAGTATTTT | CSARDYRGSTDTQYF
TRBJ2-7 | TRBV20-1 | - | - | TGCAGTGCTAACCCCGGGACGAGCTCCTACGAGCAGTACTTC | CSANPGTSSYEQYF
TRBJ1-1 | TRBV7-9 | - | many | TGTGCCAGCAGCTCGACTGGGGGAGCTTTCTTT | CASSSTGGAFF
TRBJ1-4 | TRBV7-9 | - | - | TGTGCCAGCAGCTTACTACGAGTGGGCTTTGATGAAAAACTGTTTTTT | CASSLLRVGFDEKLFF
TRBJ2-7 | TRBV30 | - | many | TGTGCCTGGAGTGGCTCCTGGGGGAGCTCCTACGAGCAGTACTTC | CAWSGSWGSSYEQYF
TRBJ2-1 | TRBV5-1 | TRBD2 | - | TGCGCCAGCAGCTTGGGGGGCGGCGGGAGGACCCTCTACAATGAGCAGTTCTTC | CASSLGGGGRTLYNEQFF
TRBJ2-7 | TRBV19 | - | - | TGTGGGTGGACACGGGACCACGAGCAGTACTTC | CGWTRDHEQYF
TRBJ2-1 | TRBV20-1 | TRBD1 | many | TGCAGTGCCGAAACAGGGGGCGCCTCCTACAATGAGCAGTTCTTC | CSAETGGASYNEQFF
TRBJ1-4 | TRBV5-1 | - | few | TGCGCCAGCAGCAAGGACAGCCTTAATGAAAAACTGTTTTTT | CASSKDSLNEKLFF
TRBJ2-1 | TRBV6-5 | TRBD2 | - | TGTGCCAGCAGTTCGAGGACTAGAACCTACAATGAGCAGTTCTTC | CASSSRTRTYNEQFF